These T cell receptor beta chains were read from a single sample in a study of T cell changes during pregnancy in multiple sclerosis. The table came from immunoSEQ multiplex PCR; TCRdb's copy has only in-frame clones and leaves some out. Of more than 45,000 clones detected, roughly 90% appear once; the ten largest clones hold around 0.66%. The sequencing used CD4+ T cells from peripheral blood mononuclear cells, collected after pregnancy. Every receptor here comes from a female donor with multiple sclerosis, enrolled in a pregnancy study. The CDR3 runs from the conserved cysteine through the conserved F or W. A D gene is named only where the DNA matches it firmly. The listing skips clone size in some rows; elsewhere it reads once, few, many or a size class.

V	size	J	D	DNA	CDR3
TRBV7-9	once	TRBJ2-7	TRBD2	TGTGCCAGCAGCTCATGGGGAGGGGCCAGCTACGAGCAGTACTTC	CASSSWGGASYEQYF
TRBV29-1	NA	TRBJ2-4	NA	TGCAGCGTTACCGAGGGGGGGATAGCCAAAAACATTCAGTACTTC	CSVTEGGIAKNIQYF
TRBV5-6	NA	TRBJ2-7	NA	TGTGCCAGCAGCTCGACTAAGACCTTCCCCTACGAGCAGTACTTC	CASSSTKTFPYEQYF
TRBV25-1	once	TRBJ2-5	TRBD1	TGTGCCAGTCAGACAGGGGCCCTGGAGACCCAGTACTTC	CASQTGALETQYF
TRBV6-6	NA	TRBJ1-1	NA	TGTGCCAGCAGTTACCCGCGGGGGCCCAGGGGTACTGAAGCTTTCTTT	CASSYPRGPRGTEAFF
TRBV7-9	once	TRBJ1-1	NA	TGTGCCAGCAGCCCTCGAAGCAACACTGAAGCTTTCTTT	CASSPRSNTEAFF
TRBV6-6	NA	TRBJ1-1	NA	TGTGCCAGCAGTATGGAGAGGCTGAACACTGAAGCTTTCTTT	CASSMERLNTEAFF
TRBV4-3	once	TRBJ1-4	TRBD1	TGCGCCAGCAGCCCATCAAAGACAGGGGGCTGGACTAATGAAAAACTGTTTTTT	CASSPSKTGGWTNEKLFF
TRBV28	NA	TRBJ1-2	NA	TGTGCCAGCCGCGGAGGGGGGGGACGGTATGGCTACACCTTC	CASRGGGGRYGYTF
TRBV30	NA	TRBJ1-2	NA	TGTGCCTGGAAGGTACCAGGGGTCCGCCACTATGGCTACACCTTC	CAWKVPGVRHYGYTF
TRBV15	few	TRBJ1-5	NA	TGTGCCACCAGCAGAGGACAGGACAATCAGCCCCAGCATTTT	CATSRGQDNQPQHF
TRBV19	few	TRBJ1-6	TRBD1	TGTGCCAGCAGGGGGAATTCACCCCTCCACTTT	CASRGNSPLHF
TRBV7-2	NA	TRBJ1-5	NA	TGTGCCAGCAGCTTAAGACAGGTCAATCAGCCCCAGCATTTT	CASSLRQVNQPQHF
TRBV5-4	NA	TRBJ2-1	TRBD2	TGTGCCAGCCACGGACTAGCGGGGGGTAACTCCTACAATGAGCAGTTCTTC	CASHGLAGGNSYNEQFF
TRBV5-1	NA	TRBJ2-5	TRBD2	TGCGCCAGCAGCCACAGGACTAGCGGGGCCCAAGAGACCCAGTACTTC	CASSHRTSGAQETQYF
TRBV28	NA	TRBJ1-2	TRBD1	TGTGCCAGCAGCCCAGGGGGCGCCTTATTCGGCTACACCTTC	CASSPGGALFGYTF
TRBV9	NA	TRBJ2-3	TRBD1	TGTGCCAGCAGCGCTTCCTACCGGGACAGGGGCACAGATACGCAGTATTTT	CASSASYRDRGTDTQYF
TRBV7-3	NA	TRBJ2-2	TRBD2	TGTGCCAGCAGCTTATGGACTAGCGGGGGGGCGGCCGGGGAGCTGTTTTTT	CASSLWTSGGAAGELFF
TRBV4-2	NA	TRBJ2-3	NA	TGTGCCAGCAGCCAAGATGGGGGGGGGCCAAGAGATACGCAGTATTTT	CASSQDGGGPRDTQYF
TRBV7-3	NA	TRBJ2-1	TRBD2	TGTGCCAGCAGCCCAAGCGGGGGGCGCTCCTCCTACAATGAGCAGTTCTTC	CASSPSGGRSSYNEQFF
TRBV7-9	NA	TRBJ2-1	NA	TGTGCCAGCAGCTTAGTGAGGGGGGGCGGGGATGAGCAGTTCTTC	CASSLVRGGGDEQFF
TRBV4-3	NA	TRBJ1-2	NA	TGCGCCAGCAGCAGGGTGAGCGGGGATTCCTTTTATGGCTACACCTTC	CASSRVSGDSFYGYTF
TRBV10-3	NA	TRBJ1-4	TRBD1	TGTGCCATCAGACCGGGACAGCTTGCAACTAATGAAAAACTGTTTTTT	CAIRPGQLATNEKLFF
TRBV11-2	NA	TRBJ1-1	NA	TGTGCCAGCAGCTTCCTTGGGGCAGGCCGAGAAGCTTTCTTT	CASSFLGAGREAFF
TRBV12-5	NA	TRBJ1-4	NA	TGTGCTAGTCGCCCATTCTATAGCGGTGAAAAACTGTTTTTT	CASRPFYSGEKLFF
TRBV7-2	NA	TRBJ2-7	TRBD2	TGTGCCAGCAGCTTACATAGCGGGGGGGCCTTTTACGAGCAGTACTTC	CASSLHSGGAFYEQYF
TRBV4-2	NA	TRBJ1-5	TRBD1	TGTGCCAGCAGCCAAGTGGACAGGGGTAACTATCAGCCCCAGCATTTT	CASSQVDRGNYQPQHF
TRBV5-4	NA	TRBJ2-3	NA	TGTGCCAGCAGCTTAAGGCGTGACTATACGCAGTATTTT	CASSLRRDYTQYF
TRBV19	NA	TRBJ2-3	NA	TGTGCCAGTAGTATAGGACGGGAAGCCAATACGCAGTATTTT	CASSIGREANTQYF
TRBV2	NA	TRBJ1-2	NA	TGTGCCAGCAGTGAAGGGCAGGGGCCCTATGGCTACACCTTC	CASSEGQGPYGYTF
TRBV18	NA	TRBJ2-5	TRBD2	TGTGCCAGCTCACAACTAGCGGGTCAAGAGACCCAGTACTTC	CASSQLAGQETQYF
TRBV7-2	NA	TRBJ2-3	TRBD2	TGTGCCAGCAGCCGGGACTACGCAGATACGCAGTATTTT	CASSRDYADTQYF
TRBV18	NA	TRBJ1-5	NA	TGTGCCAGCTCACCCGGACAGAGTAGCAATCAGCCCCAGCATTTT	CASSPGQSSNQPQHF
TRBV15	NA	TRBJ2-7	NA	TGTGCCACCAGCTCAAGCGCTTGGAGGGAGCAGTACTTC	CATSSSAWREQYF
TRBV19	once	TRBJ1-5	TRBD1	TGTGCCAGTAGTTCCTGGACAGGAGTGGATCAGCCCCAGCATTTT	CASSSWTGVDQPQHF
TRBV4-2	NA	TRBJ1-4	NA	TGTGCCAGCAGCCAAGAATCAGGGGAAAAACTGTTTTTT	CASSQESGEKLFF
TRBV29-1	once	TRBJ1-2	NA	TGCAGCGTTCTAGTTCTAATCAATGGCTACACCTTC	CSVLVLINGYTF
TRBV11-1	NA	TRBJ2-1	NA	TGTGCCAGCAGCTTTGGTGGGAGCTCCTACAATGAGCAGTTCTTC	CASSFGGSSYNEQFF
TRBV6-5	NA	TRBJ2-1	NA	TGTGCCAGCAGTTACGGCGGGGTCGCAATGTACAATGAGCAGTTCTTC	CASSYGGVAMYNEQFF
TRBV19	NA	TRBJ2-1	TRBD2	TGTGCCAGTCCTGCGGGGGATGAGCAGTTCTTC	CASPAGDEQFF
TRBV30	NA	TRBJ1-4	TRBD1	TGTGCCTTTGGACAGGGGTCCGCAACTAATGAAAAACTGTTTTTT	CAFGQGSATNEKLFF
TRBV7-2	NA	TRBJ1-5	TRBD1	TGTGCCAGCAGCTTAGTACAGGGGGGAAATCAGCCCCAGCATTTT	CASSLVQGGNQPQHF
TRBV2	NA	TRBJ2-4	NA	TGTGCCAGCAGTGAAGCGTCCGTCTATCAAAACATTCAGTACTTC	CASSEASVYQNIQYF
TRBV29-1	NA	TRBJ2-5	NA	TGCAGCGTGAGTGGGGGGGCCCCCCAAGAGACCCAGTACTTC	CSVSGGAPQETQYF
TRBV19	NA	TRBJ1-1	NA	TGTGCCAGTAGTGCACAGGGTATGGGCACTGAAGCTTTCTTT	CASSAQGMGTEAFF
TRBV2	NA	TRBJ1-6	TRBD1	TGTGCCAGCAGACGTGGGACAGGGTCGCGATCACCCCTCCACTTT	CASRRGTGSRSPLHF
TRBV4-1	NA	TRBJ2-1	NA	TGCGCCAGCAGCCGAAAGGAGACAGTCACCGAGCAGTTCTTC	CASSRKETVTEQFF
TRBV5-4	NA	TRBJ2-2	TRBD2	TGTGCCAGCAGCTTTCAGGGAGGGAAGACCGGGGAGCTGTTTTTT	CASSFQGGKTGELFF
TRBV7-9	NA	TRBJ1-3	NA	TGTGCCAGCAGCAGCGACAGGTTCTCTGGAAACACCATATATTTT	CASSSDRFSGNTIYF
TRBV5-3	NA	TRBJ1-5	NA	TGTGCCAGAAGCTGGGCCAACACGAATAGCAATCAGCCCCAGCATTTT	CARSWANTNSNQPQHF
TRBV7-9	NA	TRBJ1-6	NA	TGTGCCAGCAGCTTGGGCAGCACTAATTCACCCCTCCACTTT	CASSLGSTNSPLHF
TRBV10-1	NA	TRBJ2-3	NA	TGCGCCAGCGCGGACTGCTGCACAGATACGCAGTATTTT	CASADCCTDTQYF
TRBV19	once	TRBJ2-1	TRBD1	TGTGCCAGTAGGGACCAGGGGGCGGGCTACAATGAGCAGTTCTTC	CASRDQGAGYNEQFF
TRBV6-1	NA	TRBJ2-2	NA	TGTGCCAGCAGTCCGGGACACATTAACACCGGGGAGCTGTTTTTT	CASSPGHINTGELFF
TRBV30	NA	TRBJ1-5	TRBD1	TGTGCCTGGAGTCCGGACAGGGAGACTCAGCCCCAGCATTTT	CAWSPDRETQPQHF
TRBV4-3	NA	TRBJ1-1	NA	TGCGCCAGCAGCCGGGAGAGAGTAACTGAAGCTTTCTTT	CASSRERVTEAFF
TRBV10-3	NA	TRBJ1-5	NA	TGTGCCATCAGCCCGGGGGAAGGTCAGCCCCAGCATTTT	CAISPGEGQPQHF
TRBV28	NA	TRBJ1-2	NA	TGTGCCAGCAGTTTAACAGGGAACTATGGCTACACCTTC	CASSLTGNYGYTF
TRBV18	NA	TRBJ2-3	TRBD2	TGTGCCAGCTCACCAATGGGTAGCGGGGTTTCAGATACGCAGTATTTT	CASSPMGSGVSDTQYF
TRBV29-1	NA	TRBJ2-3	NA	TGCAGCGTTGTCCCAGGGCTAGGCGCAGATACGCAGTATTTT	CSVVPGLGADTQYF